This record concerns one T cell receptor beta chain sequence. It was CD45RO-negative cells, positively selected for CCR7, that made up naive CD8 cells, with terminally differentiated effector memory CD45RA+ cells excluded. The donors, healthy adults who were HIV-negative, had experienced no recent acute infections or vaccinations. There were only Caucasian adults among the donors, and all lived in Nashville, Tennessee. This specimen comes from a study of shared clonotypes between healthy human individuals. Looking at the study overall: CD4 naive and memory got three plates each, CD8 naive two, CD8 memory one.

The ends lost 0 bases at V and 2 bases at J; junction bases unmatched: 4. The CDR3 is 15 residues long. Germline V gene lookup returns CDR1 SGHRS and CDR2 YFSETQ. The run depth of the assay was deep. The assay was immunoSEQ multiplex PCR, and TCRdb's table has in-frame clones only and misses some. This sample has about 700,000 clones, with approximately 90% found just once. The chain is built from TRBV5-1 and TRBJ2-7; 8 bases align to TRBD1. The sequence derives from a man between 25 and 39 years old in good health. Sequenced material: naive CD8+ T cells sorted from blood. In nucleotides, the CDR3 is TGCGCCAGCAGCTTGGCAGGACAGGGACCCTACGAGCAGTACTTC. Translating it yields CASSLAGQGPYEQYF.